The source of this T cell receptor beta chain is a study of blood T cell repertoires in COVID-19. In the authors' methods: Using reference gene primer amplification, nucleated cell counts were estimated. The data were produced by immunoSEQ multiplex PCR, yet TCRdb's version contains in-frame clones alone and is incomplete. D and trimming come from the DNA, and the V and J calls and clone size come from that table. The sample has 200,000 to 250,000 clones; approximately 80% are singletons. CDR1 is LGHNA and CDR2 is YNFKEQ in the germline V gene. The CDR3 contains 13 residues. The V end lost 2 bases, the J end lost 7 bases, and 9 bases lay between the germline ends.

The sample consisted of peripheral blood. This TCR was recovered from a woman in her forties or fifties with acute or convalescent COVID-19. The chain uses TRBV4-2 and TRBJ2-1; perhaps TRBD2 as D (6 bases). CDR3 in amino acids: CASSQYLANEQFF. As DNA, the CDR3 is TGTGCCAGCAGCCAATACCTAGCGAATGAGCAGTTCTTC.